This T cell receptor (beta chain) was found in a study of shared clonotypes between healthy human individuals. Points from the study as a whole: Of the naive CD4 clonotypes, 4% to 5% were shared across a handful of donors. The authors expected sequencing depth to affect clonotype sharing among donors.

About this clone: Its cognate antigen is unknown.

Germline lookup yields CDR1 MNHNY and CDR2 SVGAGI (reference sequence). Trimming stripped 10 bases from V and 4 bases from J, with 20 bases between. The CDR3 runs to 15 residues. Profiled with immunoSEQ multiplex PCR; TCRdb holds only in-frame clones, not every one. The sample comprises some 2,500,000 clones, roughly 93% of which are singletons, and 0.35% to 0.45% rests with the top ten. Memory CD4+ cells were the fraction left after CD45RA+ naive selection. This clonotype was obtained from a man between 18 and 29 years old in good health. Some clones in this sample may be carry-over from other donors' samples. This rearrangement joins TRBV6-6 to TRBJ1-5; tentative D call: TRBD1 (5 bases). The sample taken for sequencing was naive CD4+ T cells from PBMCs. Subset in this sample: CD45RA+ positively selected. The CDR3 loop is CATKPVGRANQPQHF. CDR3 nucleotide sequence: TGTGCCACGAAACCCGTGGGCAGGGCTAATCAGCCCCAGCATTTT.